This note documents a single T cell receptor (beta chain) sequence. The sample comes from a study of T cell changes during pregnancy in multiple sclerosis. The CDR3 has 16 residues. V was pared by 4 bases and J by 2 bases, with 7 bases of the junction left unmatched. Germline V gives CDR1 SGHRS, CDR2 YFSETQ. The assay was immunoSEQ multiplex PCR, and TCRdb's table has in-frame clones only and misses some. Altogether some 31,000 clones are present, 89% being singletons, with the ten largest covering 11%. The sequence was obtained from a female donor with multiple sclerosis, enrolled in a pregnancy study. This sequence joins TRBV5-1 and TRBJ1-1; 11 positions match TRBD1. Sample: CD8+ T cells from peripheral blood mononuclear cells, taken in the third trimester of pregnancy. The DNA of the CDR3 is TGCGCCAGCAGCCTCGGACAGGGGGCGCGCAACACTGAAGCTTTCTTT. This translates into CASSLGQGARNTEAFF.